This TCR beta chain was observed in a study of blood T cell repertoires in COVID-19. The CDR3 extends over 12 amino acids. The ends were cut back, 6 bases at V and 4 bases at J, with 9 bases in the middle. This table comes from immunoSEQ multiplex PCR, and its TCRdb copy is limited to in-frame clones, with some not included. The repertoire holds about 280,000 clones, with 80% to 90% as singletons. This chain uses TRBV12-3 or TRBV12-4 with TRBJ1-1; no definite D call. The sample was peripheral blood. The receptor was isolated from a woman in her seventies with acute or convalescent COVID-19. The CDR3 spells CASSLYRTEAFF. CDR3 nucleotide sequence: TGTGCCAGCAGCCTTTATCGCACTGAAGCTTTCTTT.